One sample yielded the 20 T cell receptor beta chains listed below, sequenced in a study of a mutant IDH1 vaccine in newly diagnosed glioma. TCRdb's copy holds only in-frame clones and misses some; the assay was immunoSEQ multiplex PCR. The data show about 51,000 clones, with around four fifths seen just once and about 5% held by the top ten. Their antigen targets remain unknown. Time point reported: week 5, during vaccination. The study gave 300 ug of mutant IDH1 20-mer peptide per vaccine dose, with topical imiquimod. The sample was PBMCs, taken from a glioma patient whose treatment included an IDH1 peptide vaccine. All receptors come from a man aged 45-65 years with glioma.

The genes are TRBV9 and TRBJ2-4, with D maybe TRBD1 (5 bases). Germline V gene data show CDR1 as SGDLS and CDR2 as YYNGEE. The V end was cut by 3 bases, the J end by 3 bases, with 7 bases between. The CDR3 is made up of 13 amino acids. This chain's CDR3 is CASSDDSKNIQYF. For the CDR3, the DNA is TGTGCCAGCAGCGATGACAGCAAAAACATTCAGTACTTC.

J is TRBJ1-1 and V is TRBV19; D gene unclear. The V gene's germline CDR1 is LNHDA and CDR2 SQIVND (reference sequence). The CDR3 totals 13 residues. Trimming left V 3 bases short and J 8 bases short, with 13 bases between. The chain's CDR3 is CASSMQVPREAFF. In nucleotides, the CDR3 is TGTGCCAGTAGTATGCAGGTCCCAAGGGAAGCTTTCTTT.

This chain joins TRBV9 and TRBJ2-3, with D uncertain. The ends were cut back, 7 bases at V and 3 bases at J, with 3 bases in the middle. Germline CDR1 reads SGDLS; CDR2 reads YYNGEE. This CDR3 region has 10 residues. The chain's CDR3 is CASGTDTQYF. The DNA for the CDR3 is TGTGCCAGCGGGACAGATACGCAGTATTTT.

The chain is built from TRBV6-5 and TRBJ2-1, with D possibly being TRBD2 (6 bases). Germline CDR1 MNHEY, CDR2 SVGAGI. There are 12 residues in the CDR3. Trimming took off 6 bases at V and 5 bases at J, with 8 bases between the two ends. The CDR3 sequence is CASRRGDNEQFF. Written as DNA, the CDR3 is TGTGCCAGCAGGCGCGGGGACAATGAGCAGTTCTTC.

The V and J genes are TRBV18 and TRBJ1-1; TRBD1 aligns across 8 bases. Germline V gene lookup returns CDR1 KGHSH and CDR2 LQKENI. The V segment lost 5 bases and the J segment 1 base; nucleotides outside the gene matches: 3. This CDR3 region has 14 residues. The CDR3 sequence: CASSLQGGNTEAFF. DNA of the CDR3: TGTGCCAGCTCATTACAGGGGGGGAACACTGAAGCTTTCTTT.

The chain links TRBV9 to TRBJ2-2; 9 nucleotides line up with TRBD2. Germline V gene data show CDR1 as SGDLS and CDR2 as YYNGEE. There are 16 residues in the CDR3. Trimming cost V 4 bases and J 4 bases; bases outside gene matches: 8. The CDR3 is CASSSLAGVSTGELFF. Written as DNA, the CDR3 is TGTGCCAGCAGCTCTTTAGCGGGGGTCAGCACCGGGGAGCTGTTTTTT.

This clone was detected only once. The chain couples TRBV30 to TRBJ1-1; a possible D gene is TRBD1 (5 bases). The CDR3 is 12 amino acids. Germline loops: CDR1 GTSNPN, CDR2 SVGIG (reference sequence). The V end lost 8 bases, the J end lost 5 bases, and 15 bases lay between the germline ends. The CDR3 protein is CAIEPGGTEAFF. In DNA form, the CDR3 reads TGTGCCATTGAGCCGGGGGGTACTGAAGCTTTCTTT.

The CDR3 is CASSRGLDYGYTF. DNA of the CDR3: TGTGCCAGCAGTAGGGGTTTGGACTATGGCTACACCTTC. V and J are TRBV6-5 and TRBJ1-2, with D maybe TRBD1 (5 bases). Germline V gives CDR1 MNHEY, CDR2 SVGAGI. Trimming cost V 5 bases and J 3 bases, with 10 bases left between them. The CDR3 runs to 13 residues.

The V and J genes are TRBV6-5 and TRBJ2-7; D is undetermined. Trimming took off 6 bases at V and 9 bases at J, with 6 bases between the two ends. This CDR3 comprises 9 residues. From germline, CDR1 is MNHEY and CDR2 SVGAGI. The CDR3 region is CASSWGQYF. As DNA, the CDR3 is TGTGCCAGCAGCTGGGGGCAGTACTTC.

In this sample, this clone turned up a few times. The V and J genes are TRBV7-9 and TRBJ2-2, with 8 positions matching TRBD2. The trim removed 4 bases at V and 5 bases at J, leaving 9 bases unmatched. The CDR3 consists of 16 residues. The germline V gene encodes CDR1 SEHNR and CDR2 FQNEAQ (reference sequence). The CDR3 reads CASSSPRGGGTGELFF. Written as DNA, the CDR3 is TGTGCCAGCAGCTCACCCCGGGGGGGCGGAACCGGGGAGCTGTTTTTT. The variable domain in full, completed from reference TRBV7-9 and TRBJ2-2, reads DTGVSQNPRHKITKRGQNVTFRCDPISEHNRLYWYRQTLGQGPEFLTYFQNEAQLEKSRLLSDRFSAERPKGSFSTLEIQRTEQGDSAMYLCASSSPRGGGTGELFFGEGSRLTVL.

This chain uses TRBV18 with TRBJ1-1, with D uncertain. This CDR3 region has 13 residues. V lost 2 bases to trimming and J lost 2 bases, with 6 bases between them. The germline V gene has CDR1 KGHSH and CDR2 LQKENI. This CDR3 is CASSPDLNTEAFF. CDR3 bases: TGTGCCAGCTCACCAGACTTAAACACTGAAGCTTTCTTT. The entire variable domain, with the rest obtained from reference TRBV18 and TRBJ1-1, is as follows: NAGVMQNPRHLVRRRGQEARLRCSPMKGHSHVYWYRQLPEEGLKFMVYLQKENIIDESGMPKERFSAEFPKEGPSILRIQQVVRGDSAAYFCASSPDLNTEAFFGQGTRLTVV.

This clone was seen once. V gene TRBV28 combines with J gene TRBJ2-5; 7 bases line up with TRBD1. The CDR3 consists of 15 residues. The V gene's germline CDR1 is MDHEN and CDR2 SYDVKM. Trimming took 4 bases from V and 1 from J; bases not matched to a gene: 6. In DNA, the CDR3 is TGTGCCAGCAGTTATCGGGGACAGACCCAAGAGACCCAGTACTTC. It yields the protein CASSYRGQTQETQYF.

The V gene is TRBV7-6, the J gene TRBJ1-1; 9 nucleotides match TRBD1. V gave up 4 bases and J gave up 5 bases; unmatched junction bases: 8. This CDR3 is built from 15 residues. Germline CDR1 reads SGHVS; CDR2 reads FNYEAQ. The CDR3 region has the DNA TGTGCCAGCAGCTCAAGCACAGGGGGCCGGACTGAAGCTTTCTTT. This translates into CASSSSTGGRTEAFF.

The table lists this clone with a few counts. This chain's CDR3 is CASSPGRGPYEQYF. The CDR3 DNA reads TGTGCCAGCTCACCCGGCAGGGGGCCGTACGAGCAGTACTTC. The chain employs TRBV18 and TRBJ2-7; 8 bases agree with TRBD1. In germline, CDR1 is KGHSH, CDR2 LQKENI. This CDR3 contains 14 residues. The V segment lost 3 bases and the J segment 4 bases; nucleotides outside the gene matches: 5.

The chain joins TRBV6-5 to TRBJ1-2; perhaps TRBD1 as D (5 bases). V dropped 0 bases and J dropped 6 bases, with 17 bases sitting between them. Germline V gene data show CDR1 as MNHEY and CDR2 as SVGAGI. This CDR3 spans 16 amino acids. The CDR3 bases are TGTGCCAGCAGTTACTCAATTGTAGGAGGGGCGGATGGCTACACCTTC. Amino acid sequence: CASSYSIVGGADGYTF.

This rearrangement joins TRBV29-1 to TRBJ1-2; TRBD1 is a possible D gene (6 bases). Germline V CDR1 and CDR2: SQVTM, ANQGSEA. The ends were cut back, 7 bases at V and 2 bases at J, with 11 bases in the middle. The CDR3 has 12 residues. This CDR3 is CSAGQRNYGYTF. The CDR3 nucleotides read TGCAGCGCCGGACAGCGGAACTATGGCTACACCTTC.

This clone occurred a few times. V gene TRBV5-6 combines with J gene TRBJ1-2, with D unresolved. Germline CDR1 and CDR2: SGHDT and YYEEEE. Trimming removed 1 base at V and 6 bases at J, with 4 bases between. The CDR3 totals 11 residues. This chain's CDR3 is CASSLNDGYTF. As DNA, the CDR3 is TGTGCCAGCAGCTTGAACGATGGCTACACCTTC.

The chain uses TRBV28 and TRBJ2-3; D remains ambiguous. Germline V gene sequence: CDR1 MDHEN, CDR2 SYDVKM. V lost 4 bases and J lost 0, with 17 bases in between. There are 17 residues in the CDR3. CDR3 sequence reads: CASSSSYALSSTDTQYF. The DNA for the CDR3 is TGTGCCAGCAGTTCCTCATATGCACTTTCTAGCACAGATACGCAGTATTTT.

The rearrangement joins TRBV5-1 to TRBJ2-3, with a weak D call TRBD2 (7 bases). The CDR3 consists of 16 residues. Germline V gives CDR1 SGHRS, CDR2 YFSETQ. V was clipped by 2 bases and J by 5 bases, with 18 bases between them. The CDR3 loop is CASSFGGGGQRDTQYF. CDR3 coding DNA: TGCGCCAGCAGCTTCGGAGGGGGGGGCCAAAGAGATACGCAGTATTTT.

The V call is TRBV5-5, the J call TRBJ1-1; perhaps TRBD1 as D (6 bases). The germline V and J ends were trimmed by 2 bases and 4 bases, with 15 bases remaining between them. This CDR3 spans 15 amino acids. Germline V gives CDR1 SGHKS, CDR2 YYEKEE (reference sequence). This chain's CDR3 is CASSFPGARGTEAFF. In DNA, the CDR3 is TGTGCCAGCAGCTTTCCAGGGGCGCGGGGCACTGAAGCTTTCTTT.